A single sample gave rise to the 28 T cell receptor beta chains below, sequenced in a study of CD8+CD57+ T cells in acquired aplastic anemia. CD8+CD57+ cell expansion had been shown by flow cytometry in patients chosen for sequencing. For CDR3 and TCR beta VDJ profiling, genomic DNA was the template used. TCRdb ran MiXCR on the reads and lists one entry per CDR3 protein. The table has about 98,000 distinct CDR3 sequences, about 67% seen once. Sequenced: sorted CD4+, CD8+, or CD8+CD57+ T cells (not recorded which) from PBMCs. The receptors derive from a human donor with aplastic anemia.

CDR3: CAILQGLPGTYNEQFF. The DNA of the CDR3 is TGTGCCATCTTACAAGGACTCCCTGGTACTTACAATGAGCAGTTCTTC. V is TRBV10-3 and J is TRBJ2-1, with a weak D call TRBD2 (5 bases). CDR1 is ENHRY and CDR2 is SYGVKD in the germline V gene. Between the trimmed V and J ends, which lost 8 bases and 4 bases, there was a span of 21 bases. This CDR3 spans 16 amino acids.

This clonotype was detected only a few times. This chain joins TRBV5-4 and TRBJ1-5; no definite D call. The CDR3 loop spans 13 amino acids. Trimming took off 0 bases at V and 4 bases at J, with 5 bases between the two ends. Looked up from germline, CDR1 is SGHNT and CDR2 is YYREEE (reference sequence). CDR3 protein: CASSLAGNQPQHF. Written as DNA, the CDR3 is TGTGCCAGCAGCTTGGCGGGGAATCAGCCCCAGCATTTT.

V and J are TRBV20-1 and TRBJ2-7; 13 nucleotides match TRBD2. The V gene end was trimmed by 3 bases and the J gene end by 2 bases; junction bases not matched to a gene: 4. The germline V gene encodes CDR1 DFQATT and CDR2 SNEGSKA (reference sequence). The CDR3 loop spans 15 amino acids. CDR3 in amino acids: CSARGTSGDTYEQYV. As DNA, the CDR3 is TGCAGTGCTAGGGGGACTAGCGGGGATACCTACGAGCAGTACGTC.

This clonotype has only a few counts. This chain links TRBV20-1 with TRBJ2-3; TRBD2 aligns across 11 bases. The V and J ends lost 1 base and 1 base, in that order; junction bases with no gene match: 4. The CDR3 is 16 residues long. Germline V gene lookup returns CDR1 DFQATT and CDR2 SNEGSKA (reference sequence). The CDR3 coding sequence is TGCAGTGCTAGAGGTAGCGGGAGGGAGGGCACAGATACGCAGTATTTT. Translated, it gives CSARGSGREGTDTQYF.

The V call is TRBV19, the J call TRBJ1-1; D remains unclear. The CDR3 extends over 14 amino acids. V was pared by 1 base and J by 7 bases, with 13 bases between. Germline CDR1 LNHDA, CDR2 SQIVND (reference sequence). CDR3 protein: CASSIVDYGSEAFF. In nucleotides, the CDR3 is TGTGCCAGTAGTATAGTTGATTACGGGAGTGAAGCTTTCTTT.

The gene calls are TRBV6-1 and TRBJ2-3, with D perhaps matching TRBD2 (5 bases). CDR3 length: 15 amino acids. V was cut by 8 bases and J by 11 bases, with 26 bases left in between. The germline CDR1 and CDR2 sequences are MNHNS and SASEGT. As DNA, the CDR3 is TGTGCCAGCCAACAGACTACCGATCCCTCCTACGAGCAGTATTTT. This codes for CASQQTTDPSYEQYF.

The J gene is TRBJ2-7, the V gene TRBV10-1, with 9 bases identical to TRBD2. V lost 0 bases and J lost 2; bases outside the gene matches: 5. In germline, CDR1 is WNHNN, CDR2 SYGVQD (reference sequence). The CDR3 is 16 amino acids. Here the CDR3 DNA reads TGCGCCAGCAGTGAGTCAACTAGCGGGTACCCCTACGAGCAGTACTTC. Translating gives CASSESTSGYPYEQYF.

The V gene is TRBV29-1, the J gene TRBJ2-1; TRBD2 aligns across 13 bases. Germline CDR1 reads SQVTM; CDR2 reads ANQGSEA. Trimming removed 3 bases from V and 10 bases from J; junction bases left unmatched: 6. CDR3 length equals 14 residues. DNA of the CDR3: TGCAGCGTTGATTGGAGGGGACTAGCGGGGGAGCAGTTCTTC. Protein: CSVDWRGLAGEQFF.

This chain links TRBV2 with TRBJ1-2; D unclear. Trimming pared 2 bases from V and 3 bases from J, leaving 10 bases between. Germline V gene sequence: CDR1 SNHLY, CDR2 FYNNEI. The CDR3 covers 14 residues. The CDR3 loop reads CASSESAGYYGYTF. CDR3 DNA: TGTGCCAGCAGTGAATCCGCAGGATACTATGGCTACACCTTC.

Within the sample, this clonotype is medium-sized. The chain uses TRBV20-1 and TRBJ2-1; D assignment may be TRBD1 or TRBD2 (5 bases each). V shed 3 bases and J shed 0 bases, with 9 bases lying between them. Germline V CDR1 and CDR2: DFQATT, SNEGSKA (reference sequence). The CDR3 loop spans 14 amino acids. In DNA form, the CDR3 reads TGCAGTGCTAGCTCCGGGGCCTCCTACAATGAGCAGTTCTTC. This encodes CSASSGASYNEQFF.

The chain uses TRBV10-3 and TRBJ1-1; D may be TRBD1 (5 bases). V lost 3 bases, J lost 1 base, and 6 bases lay in between. Germline V gene lookup returns CDR1 ENHRY and CDR2 SYGVKD. This CDR3 is built from 13 residues. This CDR3 reads CAISDRENTEAFF. The CDR3 DNA reads TGTGCCATCAGTGACAGGGAGAACACTGAAGCTTTCTTT.

The CDR3 loop is CASSLYAAGDTDTQYF. The DNA of the CDR3 is TGTGCCAGCAGCTTATATGCAGCGGGAGACACAGATACGCAGTATTTT. The chain carries TRBV7-3 and TRBJ2-3; 8 bases are shared with TRBD2. The germline gives CDR1 SGHTA, CDR2 FQGTGA. J lost 2 bases, V lost 2 bases, and 6 bases had no gene match. The CDR3 covers 16 residues.

This chain uses TRBV19 with TRBJ2-2; 7 nucleotides agree with TRBD2. The junction had 3 bases not matched to a gene; V was cut back by 7 bases and J by 4 bases. The CDR3 runs to 13 residues. Germline V lookup: CDR1 LNHDA, CDR2 SQIVND (reference sequence). The CDR3 region is CASTGTTTGELFF. The CDR3 bases are TGTGCCAGTACCGGGACTACCACCGGGGAGCTGTTTTTT.

V and J are TRBV11-2 and TRBJ2-1; D unclear. Between the trimmed V and J ends, which lost 4 bases and 3 bases, there was a span of 10 bases. Looked up from germline, CDR1 is SGHAT and CDR2 is FQNNGV. The CDR3 contains 14 residues. CDR3 nucleotides: TGTGCCAGCAGCTCCTCCTCAGACTACAATGAGCAGTTCTTC. Its translation: CASSSSSDYNEQFF.

This clonotype was recorded a few times. The chain links TRBV20-1 to TRBJ2-5; 7 bases match TRBD2. The CDR3 consists of 14 residues. V was pared by 3 bases and J by 5 bases, with 9 bases of the junction left unmatched. CDR1 is DFQATT, CDR2 SNEGSKA, per germline (reference sequence). The CDR3 region has the DNA TGCAGTGCTAGGTCTGGGTCCGGGGGGGAGACCCAGTACTTC. Translation gives CSARSGSGGETQYF.

This chain connects TRBV10-3 to TRBJ1-2; 7 bases line up with TRBD1. The ends lost 10 bases at V and 5 bases at J; junction bases unmatched: 10. Germline values: CDR1 ENHRY, CDR2 SYGVKD. The CDR3 consists of 13 residues. The CDR3 sequence: CATEAGDRYGYTF. CDR3 coding DNA: TGTGCCACCGAGGCCGGGGACAGATATGGCTACACCTTC.

The chain couples TRBV12-3 or TRBV12-4 to TRBJ1-4; 12 nucleotides match TRBD1. The CDR3 runs 19 residues. V was clipped by 3 bases and J by 7 bases; unmatched bases: 15. CDR3 bases: TGTGCCAGCAGTTTCCCCCGTGGCGGGACAGGGGGCGCGGGTGAAAAACTGTTTTTT. It yields the protein CASSFPRGGTGGAGEKLFF.

J is TRBJ1-4 and V is TRBV19; D unclear. Germline V gene sequence: CDR1 LNHDA, CDR2 SQIVND (reference sequence). The CDR3 contains 14 residues. Trimming shortened V by 5 bases and J by 8 bases, and 15 bases separated the two germline ends. The CDR3 region has the DNA TGTGCCAGTAGTCCCGGACTCGATTACGAAAAACTGTTTTTT. Its translation: CASSPGLDYEKLFF.

The rearrangement uses TRBV15 and TRBJ2-7; D unresolved. Germline assignment: CDR1 LNHNV and CDR2 YYDKDF (reference sequence). There are 15 residues in the CDR3. The ends were cut back, 0 bases at V and 3 bases at J, with 12 bases in the middle. The CDR3 loop reads CATSRDFGSNYEQYF. As DNA, the CDR3 is TGTGCCACCAGCAGAGATTTCGGCTCTAACTACGAGCAGTACTTC. Full variable domain (remainder filled in from reference TRBV15 and TRBJ2-7): DAMVIQNPRYQVTQFGKPVTLSCSQTLNHNVMYWYQQKSSQAPKLLFHYYDKDFNNEADTPDNFQSRRPNTSFCFLDIRSPGLGDTAMYLCATSRDFGSNYEQYFGPGTRLTVT.

V is TRBV10-3 and J is TRBJ2-3; a possible D gene is TRBD1 (5 bases). The germline CDR1 and CDR2 sequences are ENHRY and SYGVKD. This CDR3 is built from 13 residues. Deletions cut 5 bases from V and 2 bases from J, with 8 bases between. The CDR3 sequence: CAISPDITDTQYF. The CDR3 DNA follows: TGTGCCATCAGTCCGGACATCACAGATACGCAGTATTTT.

The table lists this clonotype with a count of one. CDR3 sequence: CAISDFYDRAGTEAFF. CDR3 nucleotides: TGTGCCATCAGTGACTTCTACGACAGGGCGGGGACTGAAGCTTTCTTT. The chain recombines TRBV10-3 with TRBJ1-1; TRBD1 aligns across 7 bases. The CDR3 is made up of 16 amino acids. Germline V gene data show CDR1 as ENHRY and CDR2 as SYGVKD. The trim removed 3 bases at V and 5 bases at J, leaving 12 bases unmatched.

The chain carries TRBV10-2 and TRBJ1-5, with 7 bases matching TRBD1. The germline V gene encodes CDR1 WSHSY and CDR2 SAAADI. V trimming: 4 bases; J trimming: 7 bases; junction bases outside the gene matches: 4. The CDR3 loop spans 13 amino acids. The DNA of the CDR3 is TGCGCCAGCAGTGCTGCAGGGGGGCAGCCCCAGCATTTT. This translates into CASSAAGGQPQHF.

This rearrangement joins TRBV2 to TRBJ2-7, with 10 bases matching TRBD2. The germline CDR1 and CDR2 sequences are SNHLY and FYNNEI. V shed 0 bases and J 5 bases; nucleotides not matched to a gene: 13. The CDR3 consists of 18 residues. The CDR3 DNA reads TGTGCCAGCAGTGAAGCGCCTGGAGCGGGAGGGCACCCCCACGAGCAGTACTTC. This translates into CASSEAPGAGGHPHEQYF. The full variable domain, completed using reference TRBV2 and TRBJ2-7, is EPEVTQTPSHQVTQMGQEVILRCVPISNHLYFYWYRQILGQKVEFLVSFYNNEISEKSEIFDDQFSVERPDGSNFTLKIRSTKLEDSAMYFCASSEAPGAGGHPHEQYFGPGTRLTVT.

V is TRBV9 and J is TRBJ2-3; TRBD2 matches at 12 bases. V lost 4 bases, J lost 6 bases, and 12 bases stayed unmatched. Germline assignment: CDR1 SGDLS and CDR2 YYNGEE. The CDR3 is 17 residues long. CDR3 protein: CASSPHFGLAGQDTQYF. CDR3 sequence (DNA): TGTGCCAGCAGCCCTCATTTCGGACTAGCGGGACAGGATACGCAGTATTTT.

This chain links TRBV7-3 with TRBJ2-1; TRBD2 aligns across 12 bases. Germline assignment: CDR1 SGHTA and CDR2 FQGTGA. With V trimmed by 4 bases and J by 2 bases, 0 bases remained unmatched. The CDR3 covers 15 residues. The chain's CDR3 is CASSSSGRAYNEQFF. The CDR3 region has the DNA TGTGCCAGCAGCTCTAGCGGGAGGGCCTACAATGAGCAGTTCTTC.

This clonotype has a handful of counts. J is TRBJ2-5 and V is TRBV10-1; D is ambiguous. V gave up 2 bases and J gave up 4 bases, with 11 bases separating them. In germline, CDR1 is WNHNN, CDR2 SYGVQD (reference sequence). The CDR3 loop spans 14 amino acids. CDR3 in DNA: TGCGCCAGCAGTGAGCCGACGAGAAGAGAGACCCAGTACTTC. Its protein is CASSEPTRRETQYF.

The V call is TRBV27, the J call TRBJ1-1; D is unresolved. The CDR3 is 11 amino acids. Germline V gene data show CDR1 as MNHEY and CDR2 as SMNVEV (reference sequence). Trimming shortened V by 6 bases and J by 6 bases, and 8 bases separated the two germline ends. CDR3 region: CASRDFAEAFF. In nucleotides, the CDR3 is TGTGCCAGCAGGGATTTCGCTGAAGCTTTCTTT.

As regards this clonotype: A junction end diverges from the germline sequence, so it may reflect a read error. The CDR3 protein is CAGSESSYEQYF. The CDR3 region has the DNA TGTGCCGGCAGTGAATCGAGCTACGAGCAGTACTTC. V and J are TRBV6-1 and TRBJ2-7; D is undetermined. The CDR3 is made up of 12 amino acids. The V gene's germline CDR1 is MNHNS and CDR2 SASEGT.